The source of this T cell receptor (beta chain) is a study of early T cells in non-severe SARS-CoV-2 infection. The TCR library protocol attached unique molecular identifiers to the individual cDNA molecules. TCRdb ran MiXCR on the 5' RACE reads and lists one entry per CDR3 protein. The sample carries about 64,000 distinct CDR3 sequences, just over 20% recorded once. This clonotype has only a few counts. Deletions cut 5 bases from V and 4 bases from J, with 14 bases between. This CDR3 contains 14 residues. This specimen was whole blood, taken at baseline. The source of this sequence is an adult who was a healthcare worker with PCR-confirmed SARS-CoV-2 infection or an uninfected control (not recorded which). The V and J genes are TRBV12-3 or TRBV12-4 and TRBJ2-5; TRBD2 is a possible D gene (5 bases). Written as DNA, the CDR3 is TGTGCCAGCAGTACCCGAGGGAGCGGAGAGACCCAGTACTTC. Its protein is CASSTRGSGETQYF.